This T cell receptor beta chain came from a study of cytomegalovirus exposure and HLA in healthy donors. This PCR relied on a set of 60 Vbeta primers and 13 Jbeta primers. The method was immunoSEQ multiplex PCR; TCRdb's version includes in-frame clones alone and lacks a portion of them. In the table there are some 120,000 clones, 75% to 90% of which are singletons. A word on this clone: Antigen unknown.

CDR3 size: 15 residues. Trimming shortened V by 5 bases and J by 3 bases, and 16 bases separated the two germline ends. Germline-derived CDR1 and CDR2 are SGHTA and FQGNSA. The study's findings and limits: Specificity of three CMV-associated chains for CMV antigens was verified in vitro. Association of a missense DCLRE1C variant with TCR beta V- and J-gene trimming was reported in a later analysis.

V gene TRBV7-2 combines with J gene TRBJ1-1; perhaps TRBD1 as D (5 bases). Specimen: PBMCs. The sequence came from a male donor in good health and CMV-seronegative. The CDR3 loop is CASSPSDRRDTEAFF. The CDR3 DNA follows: TGTGCCAGCAGCCCATCAGACAGACGGGACACTGAAGCTTTCTTT. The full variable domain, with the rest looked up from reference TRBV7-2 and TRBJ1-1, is GAGVSQSPSNKVTEKGKDVELRCDPISGHTALYWYRQSLGQGLEFLIYFQGNSAPDKSGLPSDRFSAERTGGSVSTLTIQRTQQEDSAVYLCASSPSDRRDTEAFFGQGTRLTVV.